The entry below describes one T cell receptor (beta chain). The antigen is undetermined. The data derive from a study of T cell repertoires in cytomegalovirus infection. Study-level information: Alongside well-studied HLA-B-restricted CMV epitopes, recently identified HLA-C-restricted CMV epitopes were also used.

General observations from the study: Clonotype analysis showed dominance of the ex vivo response by HLA-C-restricted CMV-specific TCR beta clonotypes. Identification of carriers of CMV plus the relevant HLA was performed using cumulative public TCR beta family frequency.

TCRdb analysed the reads with MiXCR anew, one entry per CDR3 protein. The sample lists under 200,000 distinct CDR3 sequences, about a fifth occurring once. The CDR3 runs to 16 residues. V dropped 4 bases and J dropped 3; count of bases not matched to a gene: 9. Germline V gene data show CDR1 as SEHNR and CDR2 as FQNEAQ (reference sequence). The source of this sequence is a human donor in good health (CMV status not recorded). Some clones in this sample may be carry-over from other donors' samples. The J gene is TRBJ2-1, the V gene TRBV7-9; 7 bases are a match to TRBD1. Sequencing was performed on CD8+ T cells from cultured PBMCs, taken from culture after CMV antigen stimulation. The CDR3 DNA reads as TGTGCCAGCAGCTCGCCAATACAGGGGCGCTACAATGAGCAGTTCTTC. Residues: CASSSPIQGRYNEQFF.